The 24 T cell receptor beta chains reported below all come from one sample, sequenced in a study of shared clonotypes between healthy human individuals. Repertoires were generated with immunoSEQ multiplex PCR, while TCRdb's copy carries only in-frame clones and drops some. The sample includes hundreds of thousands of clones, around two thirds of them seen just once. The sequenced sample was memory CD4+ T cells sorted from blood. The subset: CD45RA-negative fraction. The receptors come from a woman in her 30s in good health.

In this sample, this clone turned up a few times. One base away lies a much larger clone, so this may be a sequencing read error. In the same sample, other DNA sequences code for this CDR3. CDR3 bases: TGTGCCAGCAGTCGGGGGGGCTACGAGCAGTACTTC. Translation gives CASSRGGYEQYF. The chain recombines TRBV28 with TRBJ2-7; TRBD2 matches at 8 bases. CDR1 MDHEN and CDR2 SYDVKM come from the germline V gene. The CDR3 extends over 12 amino acids. V lost 5 bases and J lost 3; bases outside the gene matches: 0.

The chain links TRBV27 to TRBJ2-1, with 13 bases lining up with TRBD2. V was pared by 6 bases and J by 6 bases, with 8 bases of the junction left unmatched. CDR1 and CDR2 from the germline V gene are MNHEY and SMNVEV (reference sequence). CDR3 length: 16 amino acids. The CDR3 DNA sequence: TGTGCCAGCAGCAAATCCGGGACTAGCGGGATCAATGAGCAGTTCTTC. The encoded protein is CASSKSGTSGINEQFF.

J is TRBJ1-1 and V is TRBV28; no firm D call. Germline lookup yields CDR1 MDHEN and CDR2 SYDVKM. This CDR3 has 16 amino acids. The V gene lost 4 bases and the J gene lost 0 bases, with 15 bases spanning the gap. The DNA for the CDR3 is TGTGCCAGCAGTTCGGGCCGCATTACCCTGAACACTGAAGCTTTCTTT. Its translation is CASSSGRITLNTEAFF.

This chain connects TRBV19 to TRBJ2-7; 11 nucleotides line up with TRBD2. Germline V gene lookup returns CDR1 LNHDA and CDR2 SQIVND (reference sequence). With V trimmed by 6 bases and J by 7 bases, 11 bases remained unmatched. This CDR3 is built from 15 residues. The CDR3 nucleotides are TGTGCCAGTAGGACCTCACTAGCGGGAGTTGGAGAGCAGTACTTC. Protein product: CASRTSLAGVGEQYF.

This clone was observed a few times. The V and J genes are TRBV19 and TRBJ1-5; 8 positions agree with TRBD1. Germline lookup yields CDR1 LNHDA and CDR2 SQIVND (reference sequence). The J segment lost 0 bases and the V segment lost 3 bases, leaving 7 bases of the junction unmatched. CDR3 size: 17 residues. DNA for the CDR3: TGTGCCAGTAGTATTCAGGGGACAGGCAATAGCAATCAGCCCCAGCATTTT. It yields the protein CASSIQGTGNSNQPQHF.

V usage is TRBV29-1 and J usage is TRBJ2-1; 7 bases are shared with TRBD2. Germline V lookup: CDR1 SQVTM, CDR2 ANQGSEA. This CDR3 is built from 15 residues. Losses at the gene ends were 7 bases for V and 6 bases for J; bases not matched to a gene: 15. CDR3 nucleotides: TGCAGCGGCGGGGGTGCGGGATTTGGCGGCAATGAGCAGTTCTTC. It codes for CSGGGAGFGGNEQFF.

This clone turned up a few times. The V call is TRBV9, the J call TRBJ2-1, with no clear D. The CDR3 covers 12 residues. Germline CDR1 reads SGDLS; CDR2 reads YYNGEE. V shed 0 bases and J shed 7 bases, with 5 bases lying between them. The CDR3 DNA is TGTGCCAGCAGCGTAGTGCAAAATGAGCAGTTCTTC. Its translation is CASSVVQNEQFF.

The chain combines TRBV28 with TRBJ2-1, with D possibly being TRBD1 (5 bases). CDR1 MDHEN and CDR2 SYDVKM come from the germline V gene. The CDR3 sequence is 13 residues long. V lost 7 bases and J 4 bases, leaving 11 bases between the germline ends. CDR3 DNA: TGTGCCAGCACACAGGCCCTATACAATGAGCAGTTCTTC. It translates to CASTQALYNEQFF.

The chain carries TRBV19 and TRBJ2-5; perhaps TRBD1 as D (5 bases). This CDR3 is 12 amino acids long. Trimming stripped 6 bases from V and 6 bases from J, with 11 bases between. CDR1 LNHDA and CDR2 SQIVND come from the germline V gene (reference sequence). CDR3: CASSQGIQTQYF. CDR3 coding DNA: TGTGCCAGTAGCCAGGGAATTCAGACCCAGTACTTC.

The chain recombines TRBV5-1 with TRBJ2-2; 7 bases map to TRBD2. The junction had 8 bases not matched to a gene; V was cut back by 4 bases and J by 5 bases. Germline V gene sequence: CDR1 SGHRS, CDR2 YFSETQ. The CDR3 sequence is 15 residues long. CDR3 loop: CASSARLAVTGELFF. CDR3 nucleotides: TGCGCCAGCAGCGCGAGACTAGCCGTAACCGGGGAGCTGTTTTTT.

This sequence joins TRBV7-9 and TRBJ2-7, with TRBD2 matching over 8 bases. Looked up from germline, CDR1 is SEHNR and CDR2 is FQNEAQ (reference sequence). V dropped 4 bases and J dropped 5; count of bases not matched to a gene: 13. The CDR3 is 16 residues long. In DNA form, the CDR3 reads TGTGCCAGCAGCTCCAGAGAAGCGGGAGCACTCCACGAGCAGTACTTC. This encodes CASSSREAGALHEQYF.

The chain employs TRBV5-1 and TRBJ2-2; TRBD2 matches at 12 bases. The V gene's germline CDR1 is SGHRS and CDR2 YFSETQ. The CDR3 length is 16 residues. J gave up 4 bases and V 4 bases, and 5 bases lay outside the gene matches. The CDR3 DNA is TGCGCCAGCAGCCGACTAGCGGGAGTACGCACCGGGGAGCTGTTTTTT. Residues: CASSRLAGVRTGELFF.

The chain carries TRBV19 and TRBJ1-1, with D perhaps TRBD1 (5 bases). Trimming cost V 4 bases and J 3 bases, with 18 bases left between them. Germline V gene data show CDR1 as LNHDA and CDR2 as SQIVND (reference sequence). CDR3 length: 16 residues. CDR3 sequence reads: CASSTRAGVRDTEAFF. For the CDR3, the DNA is TGTGCCAGTAGTACTCGGGCGGGGGTGAGAGACACTGAAGCTTTCTTT.

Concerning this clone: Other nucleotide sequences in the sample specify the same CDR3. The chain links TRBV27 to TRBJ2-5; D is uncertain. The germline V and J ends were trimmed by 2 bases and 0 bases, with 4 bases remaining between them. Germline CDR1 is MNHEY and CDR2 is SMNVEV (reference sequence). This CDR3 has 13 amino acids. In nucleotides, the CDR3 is TGTGCCAGCAGTTTAACATACCAAGAGACCCAGTACTTC. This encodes CASSLTYQETQYF.

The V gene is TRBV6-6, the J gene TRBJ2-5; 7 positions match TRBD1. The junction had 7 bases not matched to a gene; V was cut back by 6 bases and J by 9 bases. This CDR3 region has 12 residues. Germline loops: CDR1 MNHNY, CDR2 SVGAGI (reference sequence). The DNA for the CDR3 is TGTGCCAGCAGGACAGGGTCCTTGGCCCAGTACTTC. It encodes CASRTGSLAQYF.

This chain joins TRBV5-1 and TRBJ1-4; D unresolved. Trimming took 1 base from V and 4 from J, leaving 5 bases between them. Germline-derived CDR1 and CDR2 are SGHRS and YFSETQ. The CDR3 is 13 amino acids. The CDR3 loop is CASSLNGNEKLFF. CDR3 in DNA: TGCGCCAGCAGCTTGAACGGTAATGAAAAACTGTTTTTT. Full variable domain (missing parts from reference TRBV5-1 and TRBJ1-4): KAGVTQTPRYLIKTRGQQVTLSCSPISGHRSVSWYQQTPGQGLQFLFEYFSETQRNKGNFPGRFSGRQFSNSRSEMNVSTLELGDSALYLCASSLNGNEKLFFGSGTQLSVL.

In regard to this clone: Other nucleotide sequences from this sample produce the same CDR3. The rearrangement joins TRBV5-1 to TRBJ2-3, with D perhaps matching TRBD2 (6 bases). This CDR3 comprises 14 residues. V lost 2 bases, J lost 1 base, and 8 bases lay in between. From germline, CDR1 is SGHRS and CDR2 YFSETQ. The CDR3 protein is CASSLGTRTDTQYF. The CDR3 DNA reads TGCGCCAGCAGCTTAGGGACTCGCACAGATACGCAGTATTTT.

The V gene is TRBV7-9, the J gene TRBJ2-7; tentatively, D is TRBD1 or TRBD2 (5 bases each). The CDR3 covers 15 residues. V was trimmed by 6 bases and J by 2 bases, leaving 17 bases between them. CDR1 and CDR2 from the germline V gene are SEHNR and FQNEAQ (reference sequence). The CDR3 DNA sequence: TGTGCCAGCAGTGCCTCGGACTGGGGCGCCTACGAGCAGTACTTC. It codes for CASSASDWGAYEQYF. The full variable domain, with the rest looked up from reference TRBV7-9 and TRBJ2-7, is DTGVSQNPRHKITKRGQNVTFRCDPISEHNRLYWYRQTLGQGPEFLTYFQNEAQLEKSRLLSDRFSAERPKGSFSTLEIQRTEQGDSAMYLCASSASDWGAYEQYFGPGTRLTVT.

The CDR3 loop reads CASSLGGQSDEKLFF. Written as DNA, the CDR3 is TGTGCCAGCAGCCTAGGGGGACAGTCGGATGAAAAACTGTTTTTT. The V gene is TRBV5-4, the J gene TRBJ1-4, with TRBD1 matching over 7 bases. The V gene's germline CDR1 is SGHNT and CDR2 YYREEE (reference sequence). The CDR3 loop spans 15 amino acids. Losses at the gene ends were 4 bases for V and 6 bases for J; bases not matched to a gene: 9.

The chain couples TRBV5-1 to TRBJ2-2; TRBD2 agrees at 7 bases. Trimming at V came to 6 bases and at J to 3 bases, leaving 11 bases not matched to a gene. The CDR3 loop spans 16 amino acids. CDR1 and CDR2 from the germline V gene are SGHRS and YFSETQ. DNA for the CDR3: TGCGCCAGCACGGTCAGGGAGGGCTTGGACACCGGGGAGCTGTTTTTT. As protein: CASTVREGLDTGELFF.

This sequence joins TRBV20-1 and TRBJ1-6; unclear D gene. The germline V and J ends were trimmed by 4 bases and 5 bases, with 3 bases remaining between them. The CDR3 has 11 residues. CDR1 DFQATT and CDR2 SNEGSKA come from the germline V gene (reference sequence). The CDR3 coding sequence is TGCAGTGCTACGAATAATTCACCCCTCCACTTT. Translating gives CSATNNSPLHF.

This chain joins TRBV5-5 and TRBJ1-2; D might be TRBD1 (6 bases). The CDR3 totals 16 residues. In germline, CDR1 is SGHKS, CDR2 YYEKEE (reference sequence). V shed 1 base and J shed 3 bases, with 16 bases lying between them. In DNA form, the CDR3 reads TGTGCCAGCAGCTTGCGGGGGCCCGAGGGCTACTATGGCTACACCTTC. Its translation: CASSLRGPEGYYGYTF. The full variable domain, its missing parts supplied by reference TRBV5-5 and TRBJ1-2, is DAGVTQSPTHLIKTRGQQVTLRCSPISGHKSVSWYQQVLGQGPQFIFQYYEKEERGRGNFPDRFSARQFPNYSSELNVNALLLGDSALYLCASSLRGPEGYYGYTFGSGTRLTVV.

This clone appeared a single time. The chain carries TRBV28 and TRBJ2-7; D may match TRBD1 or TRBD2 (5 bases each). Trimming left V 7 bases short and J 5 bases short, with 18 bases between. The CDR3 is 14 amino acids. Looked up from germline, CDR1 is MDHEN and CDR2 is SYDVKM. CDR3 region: CASNTGPSVDEQYF. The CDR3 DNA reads TGTGCCAGCAACACGGGACCCTCCGTAGACGAGCAGTACTTC.

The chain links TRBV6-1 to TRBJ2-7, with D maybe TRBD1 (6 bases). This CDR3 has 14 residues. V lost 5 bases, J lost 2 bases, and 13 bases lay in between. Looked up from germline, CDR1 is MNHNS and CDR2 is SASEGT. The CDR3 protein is CASSNTGNTYEQYF. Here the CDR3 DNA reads TGTGCCAGCAGTAACACAGGGAACACCTACGAGCAGTACTTC.